These T cell receptor beta chains were read from a single sample in a study of shared clonotypes between healthy human individuals. The protocol was immunoSEQ multiplex PCR, while the TCRdb copy is restricted to in-frame clones and leaves out a portion. The table has a few million clones, more than 80% seen once; the top ten hold about 0.13%. Sequenced input: naive CD4+ T cells sorted from blood. These receptors came from a man aged 18 to 30 in good health. Each CDR3 is given without its conserved first and last residue. Clone sizes are given selectively: once, few, many, or a class where the clone is expanded.

V gene,J gene,clone size,CDR3 length,CDR3 protein
TRBV9,TRBJ2-3,.,16,ASSPGERGGRSTDTQY
TRBV25-1,TRBJ2-3,.,14,ASSESWGTTTDTQY
TRBV7-3,TRBJ2-3,once,13,ASSLGLSSTDTQY
TRBV6-1,TRBJ2-2,.,13,ASSERSGSRGELF
TRBV30,TRBJ1-3,.,14,AWSVPTGVPKNTIY
TRBV7-2,TRBJ2-3,.,11,ASSFGGRDTQY
TRBV6-5,TRBJ1-4,.,11,ASSDRRNEKLF
TRBV10-2,TRBJ2-5,.,11,ASSGQGQETQY
TRBV6-1,TRBJ1-4,.,12,ASRETVVNEKLF
TRBV7-9,.,.,14,ASSLGDRILSYEQY
TRBV20-1,TRBJ1-2,.,9,SASGVWSYT
TRBV9,TRBJ2-7,.,10,ASSVDGYEQY
TRBV7-2,TRBJ1-1,.,11,ASSLDRSTEAF
TRBV9,TRBJ2-3,.,13,ASSVEGVGADTQY
TRBV6-5,TRBJ2-1,.,13,ASSYSRGGYNEQF
TRBV5-5,TRBJ1-5,once,14,ASSLGARKGEQPQH
TRBV15,TRBJ2-5,.,12,ATSRGGGGETQY
TRBV28,TRBJ1-3,once,12,ASRGQGEGNTIY
TRBV5-4,TRBJ2-5,.,13,ASSLALGQQETQY
TRBV5-4,TRBJ2-5,.,12,ASSLEGGQETQY
TRBV5-1,TRBJ1-4,.,12,ASSITAANEKLF
TRBV7-9,TRBJ2-7,.,12,ASSPSTGTGSQY
TRBV18,TRBJ2-1,.,13,ASSPPTTPAGEQF
TRBV2,TRBJ1-2,.,11,ASSPGTPGGYT
TRBV18,TRBJ1-6,.,15,ASSPIQGSGYNSPLH
TRBV6-5,TRBJ1-5,.,12,ASRGQGGNQPQH
TRBV4-1,TRBJ1-2,.,13,ASSQVWQGAYGYT
TRBV11-2,TRBJ2-3,.,16,ASNYLRMGTGDADTQY
TRBV5-4,TRBJ2-1,.,11,ASSLELDNEQF
TRBV2,TRBJ1-6,.,12,ASSLGQGHSPLH
TRBV5-4,TRBJ2-7,.,13,ASSLDPWSSYEQY
TRBV11-2,TRBJ2-2,.,13,ASSPGVEGTGELF
TRBV7-2,TRBJ2-5,.,13,ASSSSGRIQETQY
TRBV6-1,TRBJ1-6,few,10,ASSEQNSPLH
TRBV30,TRBJ1-6,few,10,AWTTGRSPLH
TRBV9,TRBJ1-3,.,12,ASSNGVSGNTIY
TRBV11-3,TRBJ2-7,.,11,ASSGTASYEQY
TRBV5-1,TRBJ1-3,few,15,ASSPGADSRSGNTIY
TRBV5-1,TRBJ2-3,.,10,ASSANTDTQY
TRBV20-1,TRBJ2-3,.,9,SALRTDTQY
TRBV5-4,TRBJ2-1,.,11,ASSFGEYNEQF
TRBV12-2,TRBJ1-2,.,14,ASRRFRQYRENGYT
TRBV5-5,TRBJ2-7,.,13,ASSFRAGRGTEQY
TRBV7-9,TRBJ2-1,.,11,ASSLGEGNEQF
TRBV19,TRBJ2-7,.,12,ATKRLAGNYEQY
TRBV6-1,TRBJ1-5,few,12,ASSLDNSNQPQH
TRBV6-1,TRBJ1-4,.,13,ASSEPPRFIGKLF
TRBV11-3,TRBJ2-6,.,11,ASRPSGANVLT
TRBV5-4,TRBJ1-2,.,12,ASRPGGANYGYT
TRBV7-2,TRBJ2-5,.,12,ASSPTGGAETQY
TRBV7-2,TRBJ2-7,.,12,ASSPSGSSYEQY
TRBV7-7,TRBJ2-2,.,18,ASRSKTEDGLKMNTGELF
TRBV7-8,TRBJ1-2,.,14,ASSLSTGALNYGYT
TRBV5-1,TRBJ1-2,.,11,ASSLGWGYGYT